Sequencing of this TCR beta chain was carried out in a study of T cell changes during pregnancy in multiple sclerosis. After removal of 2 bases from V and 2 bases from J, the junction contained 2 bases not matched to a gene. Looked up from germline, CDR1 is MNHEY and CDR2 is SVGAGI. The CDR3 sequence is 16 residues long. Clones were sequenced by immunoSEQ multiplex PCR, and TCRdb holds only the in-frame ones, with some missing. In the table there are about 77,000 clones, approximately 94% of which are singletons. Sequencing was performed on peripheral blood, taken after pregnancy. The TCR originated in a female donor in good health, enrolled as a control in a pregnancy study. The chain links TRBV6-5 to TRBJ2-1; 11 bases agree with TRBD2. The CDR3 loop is CASSYTSGGTYNEQFF. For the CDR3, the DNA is TGTGCCAGCAGTTACACTAGCGGGGGAACCTACAATGAGCAGTTCTTC.